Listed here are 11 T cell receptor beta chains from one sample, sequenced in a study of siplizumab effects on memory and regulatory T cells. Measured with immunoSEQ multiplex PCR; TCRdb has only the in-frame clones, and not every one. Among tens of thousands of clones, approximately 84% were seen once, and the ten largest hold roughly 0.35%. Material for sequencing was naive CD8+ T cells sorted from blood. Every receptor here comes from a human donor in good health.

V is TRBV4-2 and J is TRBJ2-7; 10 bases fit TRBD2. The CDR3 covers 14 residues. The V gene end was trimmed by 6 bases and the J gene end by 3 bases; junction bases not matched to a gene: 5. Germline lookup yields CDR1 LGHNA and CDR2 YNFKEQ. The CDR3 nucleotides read TGTGCCAGCAGAGTAGCGGGAGGTCTCTACGAGCAGTACTTC. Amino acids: CASRVAGGLYEQYF.

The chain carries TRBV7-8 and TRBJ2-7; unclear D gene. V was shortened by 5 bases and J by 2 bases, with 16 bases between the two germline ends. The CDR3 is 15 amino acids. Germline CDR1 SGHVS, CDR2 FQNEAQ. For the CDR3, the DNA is TGTGCCAGCAGCCCTTCGGCAGCAACCGCCTACGAGCAGTACTTC. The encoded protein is CASSPSAATAYEQYF.

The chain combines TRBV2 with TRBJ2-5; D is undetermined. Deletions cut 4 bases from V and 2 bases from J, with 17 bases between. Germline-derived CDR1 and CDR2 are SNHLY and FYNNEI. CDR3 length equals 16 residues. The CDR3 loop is CASSAFPPGLQETQYF. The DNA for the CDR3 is TGTGCCAGCAGTGCTTTCCCCCCTGGGCTGCAAGAGACCCAGTACTTC.

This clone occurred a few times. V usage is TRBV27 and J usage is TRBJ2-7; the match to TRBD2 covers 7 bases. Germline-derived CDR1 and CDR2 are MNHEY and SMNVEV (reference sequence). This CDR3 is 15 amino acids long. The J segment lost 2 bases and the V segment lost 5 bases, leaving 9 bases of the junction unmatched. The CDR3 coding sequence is TGTGCCAGCAGTGTAGGGACTATTTCTCCCTACGAGCAGTACTTC. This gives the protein CASSVGTISPYEQYF.

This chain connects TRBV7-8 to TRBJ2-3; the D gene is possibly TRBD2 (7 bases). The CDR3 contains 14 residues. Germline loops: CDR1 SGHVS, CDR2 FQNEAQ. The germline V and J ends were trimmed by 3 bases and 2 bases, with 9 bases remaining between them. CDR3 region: CASSFGGPTDTQYF. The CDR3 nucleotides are TGTGCCAGCAGCTTCGGGGGGCCCACAGATACGCAGTATTTT.

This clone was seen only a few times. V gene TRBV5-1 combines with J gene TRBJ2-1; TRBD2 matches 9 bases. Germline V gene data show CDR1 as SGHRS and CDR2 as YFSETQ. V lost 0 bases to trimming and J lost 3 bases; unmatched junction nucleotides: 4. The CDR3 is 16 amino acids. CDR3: CASSLEAGGRYNEQFF. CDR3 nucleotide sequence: TGCGCCAGCAGCTTGGAGGCGGGGGGGCGCTACAATGAGCAGTTCTTC.

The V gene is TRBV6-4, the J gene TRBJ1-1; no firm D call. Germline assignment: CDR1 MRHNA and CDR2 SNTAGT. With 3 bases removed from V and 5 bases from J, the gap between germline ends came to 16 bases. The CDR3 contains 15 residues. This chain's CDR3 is CASSESAVGWTEAFF. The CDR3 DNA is TGTGCCAGCAGTGAGTCCGCAGTAGGTTGGACTGAAGCTTTCTTT.

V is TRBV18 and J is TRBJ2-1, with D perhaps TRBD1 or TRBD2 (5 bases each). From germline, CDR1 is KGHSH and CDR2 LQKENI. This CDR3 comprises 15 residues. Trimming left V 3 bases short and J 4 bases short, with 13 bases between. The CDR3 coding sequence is TGTGCCAGCTCACCTACGGGGACCCTTTACAATGAGCAGTTCTTC. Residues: CASSPTGTLYNEQFF.

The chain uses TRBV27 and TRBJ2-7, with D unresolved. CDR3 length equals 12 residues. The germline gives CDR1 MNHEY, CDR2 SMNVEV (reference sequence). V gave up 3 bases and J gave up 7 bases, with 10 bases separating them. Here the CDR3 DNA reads TGTGCCAGCAGTTTCCCTTCCCCGGAGCAGTACTTC. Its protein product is CASSFPSPEQYF.

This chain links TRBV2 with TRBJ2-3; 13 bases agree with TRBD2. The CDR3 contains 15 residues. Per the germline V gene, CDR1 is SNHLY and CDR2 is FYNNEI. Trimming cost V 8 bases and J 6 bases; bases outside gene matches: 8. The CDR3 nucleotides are TGTGCCAGCGGAAGGACTAGCGGGGGAATTGATACGCAGTATTTT. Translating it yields CASGRTSGGIDTQYF.

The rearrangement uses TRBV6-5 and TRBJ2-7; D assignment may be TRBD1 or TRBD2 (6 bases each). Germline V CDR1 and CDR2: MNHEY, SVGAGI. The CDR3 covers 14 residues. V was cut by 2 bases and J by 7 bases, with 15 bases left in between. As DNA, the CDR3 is TGTGCCAGCAGTTACGGGGGCGGGATGGGGGAGCAGTACTTC. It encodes CASSYGGGMGEQYF.